The TCR beta chain described here comes from a study of response to subunit inactivated influenza vaccine. The CDR3 loop spans 14 amino acids. Trimming left V 0 bases short and J 5 bases short, with 9 bases between. CDR1 and CDR2 from the germline V gene are SGDLS and YYNGEE. This clonotype has a handful of counts. Via MiXCR, TCRdb re-called the RT-PCR reads, giving one row per CDR3 protein. This table has around 520,000 distinct CDR3 sequences, about 25% appearing once. The TCR originated in a man aged 45-60 years who received an inactivated influenza vaccine. The sample consisted of CD4+ T cells sorted from PBMCs, taken 4 to 6 days after vaccination. The V call is TRBV9, the J call TRBJ2-1; D is ambiguous. DNA for the CDR3: TGTGCCAGCAGCGTAGTTGGAGTTAACAATGAGCAGTTCTTC. It codes for CASSVVGVNNEQFF.